Below are 2 T cell receptor beta chains sequenced from a single sample in a study of T cell responses to AZD1222 COVID-19 vaccine. Clones were read by immunoSEQ multiplex PCR, and TCRdb kept only the in-frame ones, dropping some. Seen here are 150,000 to 200,000 clones, about 90% observed once, and the top ten hold 5% to 6.5%. The sequencing here drew on peripheral blood, taken 28 days after the second AZD1222 dose. The receptors derive from an adult who received the AZD1222 COVID-19 vaccine.

V and J are TRBV4-1 and TRBJ2-5; 12 nucleotides agree with TRBD1. The CDR3 totals 16 residues. Germline assignment: CDR1 MGHRA and CDR2 YSYEKL. V lost 1 base and J lost 5; bases outside the gene matches: 5. This chain's CDR3 is CASSQGGQGARETQYF. CDR3 nucleotides: TGCGCCAGCAGCCAAGGGGGACAGGGGGCTCGGGAGACCCAGTACTTC.

The gene calls are TRBV6-5 and TRBJ1-2, with unresolved D. Between the trimmed V and J ends, which lost 5 bases and 5 bases, there was a span of 12 bases. Germline V gene lookup returns CDR1 MNHEY and CDR2 SVGAGI. The CDR3 is 13 residues long. The CDR3 sequence is CASSLRFPYGYTF. The CDR3 bases are TGTGCCAGCAGTCTCCGATTCCCGTATGGCTACACCTTC.